This T cell receptor beta chain was captured by sequencing in a study of CD8 T cells in ankylosing spondylitis. Study findings and constraints: The study looked at matched synovial fluid samples from ankylosing spondylitis patients. Disease-linked clones were reported to be significantly enriched there. Clones linked with disease were CD8+ and fairly uncommon in the peripheral blood.

This clonotype was seen many times. Its specificity is unknown. Quantitative 5'-RACE was performed with molecular barcodes, and it yielded the TCR beta libraries. TCRdb itself ran the 5' RACE reads through MiXCR, one entry per CDR3 protein. The sample contains 120,000 to 150,000 distinct CDR3 sequences, roughly 8.8% of which appear only once. The germline CDR1 and CDR2 sequences are SGHTA and FQGNSA. The junction had 6 bases not matched to a gene; V was cut back by 2 bases and J by 7 bases. The CDR3 is made up of 15 amino acids. The sequence came from a male donor with ankylosing spondylitis. The chain is built from TRBV7-2 and TRBJ2-5; 11 bases match TRBD2. Material for sequencing was synovial fluid, either unsorted or a sorted T cell fraction (not recorded which). For the CDR3, the DNA is TGTGCCAGCAGCTTATTACTAGCGGGGGCCGGGACCCAGTACTTC. This encodes CASSLLLAGAGTQYF.